This is a list of T cell receptor beta chains from one sample in a study of blood T cell repertoires in COVID-19. TCRdb's table, derived via immunoSEQ multiplex PCR, lists solely in-frame clones and lacks some. The sample has over 200,000 clones, more than 80% seen once. The sample taken for sequencing was PBMCs or T cells enriched from blood (not recorded which). The receptors were sampled from a man in his sixties who had recovered from COVID-19. The CDR3 runs from the conserved cysteine through the conserved F or W. The D gene is left open where the match is weak. Clone size is shown for a subset of rows, as once, few, many or a class of expanded clone.

j_gene,abundance,d_gene,v_gene,CDR3aa,CDR3nt
TRBJ2-3,once,TRBD2,TRBV6-2/TRBV6-3,CASSTGLAGVTDTQYF,TGTGCCAGCAGTACGGGACTAGCGGGGGTCACAGATACGCAGTATTTT
TRBJ2-1,-,-,TRBV6-5,CASSYSQRGGNNEQFF,TGTGCCAGCAGTTACTCCCAGAGGGGGGGGAACAATGAGCAGTTCTTC
TRBJ2-3,-,TRBD1,TRBV5-4,CASSLIRTGEDTQYF,TGTGCCAGCAGCTTGATCCGGACAGGGGAAGATACGCAGTATTTT
TRBJ2-7,-,TRBD2,TRBV10-1,CASSEPSGDSYEQYF,TGCGCCAGCAGTGAGCCTAGCGGGGACTCCTACGAGCAGTACTTC
TRBJ1-1,-,-,TRBV9,CASSVVQGNPEAFF,TGTGCCAGCAGCGTCGTTCAGGGTAACCCTGAAGCTTTCTTT
TRBJ1-1,-,TRBD1,TRBV5-1,CASSPAGTAEQNTEAFF,TGCGCCAGCAGCCCAGCCGGGACAGCAGAACAGAACACTGAAGCTTTCTTT
TRBJ2-4,-,-,TRBV20-1,CSASGQLAKNIQYF,TGCAGTGCTAGTGGACAGCTAGCCAAAAACATTCAGTACTTC
TRBJ1-4,-,TRBD1,TRBV2,CASEQGTNEKLFF,TGTGCCAGCGAACAGGGGACTAATGAAAAACTGTTTTTT
TRBJ1-1,-,-,TRBV30,CAWSKSGRGAFF,TGTGCCTGGAGCAAATCAGGTCGTGGGGCTTTCTTT
TRBJ1-5,-,TRBD1,TRBV5-1,CASRDRDDQPQHF,TGCGCCAGCAGGGACAGGGACGATCAGCCCCAGCATTTT
TRBJ1-6,-,TRBD1,TRBV6-5,CASTLDRAPNSPLHF,TGTGCCAGCACCCTGGACAGGGCCCCAAATTCACCCCTCCACTTT
TRBJ2-1,-,-,TRBV4-3,CASSQDYGRLEGVYNEQFF,TGCGCCAGCAGCCAAGATTACGGAAGGCTAGAGGGTGTCTACAATGAGCAGTTCTTC
TRBJ1-5,-,TRBD1,TRBV7-8,CASSETGGRSNQPQHF,TGTGCCAGCAGCGAGACAGGGGGCCGGAGCAATCAGCCCCAGCATTTT
TRBJ2-1,once,TRBD2,TRBV7-2,CASSRSLAGGAEQFF,TGTGCCAGCAGCCGCTCTCTAGCGGGGGGGGCTGAGCAGTTCTTC
TRBJ2-1,-,-,TRBV30,CAWTPGFYNEQFF,TGTGCCTGGACGCCGGGATTCTACAATGAGCAGTTCTTC
TRBJ2-4,-,TRBD1,TRBV19,CASSIVSQGAKMAKNIQYF,TGTGCCAGTAGTATTGTCTCACAGGGGGCGAAAATGGCCAAAAACATTCAGTACTTC
TRBJ2-1,-,TRBD2,TRBV7-2,CASSLGSGGASSQGQFF,TGTGCCAGCAGCTTGGGAAGCGGGGGGGCCTCGAGCCAGGGGCAGTTCTTC
TRBJ1-1,-,TRBD1,TRBV6-2/TRBV6-3,CASSYSTGRGPMNTEAFF,TGTGCCAGCAGTTACTCGACGGGCAGGGGGCCCATGAACACTGAAGCTTTCTTT
TRBJ1-6,-,TRBD1,TRBV4-1,CASSQDSARGSSYNSPLHF,TGCGCCAGCAGCCAAGATTCGGCCAGGGGGAGCTCCTATAATTCACCCCTCCACTTT
TRBJ1-2,-,TRBD1,TRBV19,CATWTGGEYGYTF,TGTGCCACCTGGACAGGGGGCGAATATGGCTACACCTTC
TRBJ1-2,-,-,TRBV3-1/TRBV3-2,CASSQDHYGDGYTF,TGTGCCAGCAGCCAAGATCACTACGGGGATGGCTACACCTTC
TRBJ1-6,-,-,TRBV6-5,CASSYSPRGNSPLHF,TGTGCCAGCAGTTACTCCCCGAGGGGGAATTCACCCCTCCACTTT
TRBJ2-2,-,-,TRBV5-4,CASSPSYVGGELFF,TGTGCCAGCAGCCCGTCTTATGTCGGTGGGGAGCTGTTTTTT
TRBJ2-1,-,-,TRBV11-3,CASSLGDRALDEQFF,TGTGCCAGCAGCTTAGGTGACAGAGCCCTAGATGAGCAGTTCTTC
TRBJ2-2,-,-,TRBV10-3,CAISEPGNTGELFF,TGTGCCATCAGTGAGCCGGGGAACACCGGGGAGCTGTTTTTT
TRBJ2-1,once,-,TRBV7-2,CASRLVGGRNEQFF,TGTGCCAGCCGGTTGGTGGGGGGGCGCAATGAGCAGTTCTTC
TRBJ1-4,many,TRBD1,TRBV5-6,CASSSPEGQTNEKLFF,TGTGCCAGCAGCTCGCCGGAGGGACAGACTAATGAAAAACTGTTTTTT
TRBJ1-3,-,-,TRBV3-1/TRBV3-2,CASSYRENTIYF,TGTGCCAGCAGCTACAGGGAAAACACCATATATTTT
TRBJ2-7,-,-,TRBV30,CAWSVASEQYF,TGTGCCTGGAGTGTTGCTAGCGAGCAGTACTTC
TRBJ2-6,-,-,TRBV6-5,CASSNPGSGANVLTF,TGTGCCAGCAGTAATCCAGGGTCTGGGGCCAACGTCCTGACTTTC
TRBJ2-2,-,-,TRBV24-1,CATSDLRGAEAGELFF,TGTGCCACCAGTGATTTGCGGGGGGCTGAGGCCGGGGAGCTGTTTTTT